The rows below give T cell receptor beta chains drawn from one sample of a study of Ad26.COV2.S vaccination and SARS-CoV-2 variants. Sequenced by immunoSEQ multiplex PCR; TCRdb stores in-frame clones only, minus some. The sample has 360,000 or so clones, roughly 91% seen once. The material was peripheral blood, obtained in a trial of Ad26.COV2.S vaccine versus placebo. Receptor source: a person aged 18 to 65 who received the Ad26.COV2.S COVID-19 vaccine or a placebo. CDR3s include the opening cysteine and the closing phenylalanine or tryptophan. A D gene is named only where the DNA matches it firmly. Not all rows give a size; the values are once, few, many and, for expanded clones, a class.

size: -; D: -; J: TRBJ2-7; V: TRBV9; DNA: TGTGCCAGCAGCGGCTATAGGGGCCGGGAGCAGTACTTC; CDR3: CASSGYRGREQYF
size: once; D: -; J: TRBJ1-1; V: TRBV6-4; DNA: TGTGCCAGCGGTTATGATCGGTGGAACACTGAAGCTTTCTTT; CDR3: CASGYDRWNTEAFF
size: -; D: TRBD1; J: TRBJ1-4; V: TRBV30; DNA: TGTGCCTGGGGTGACAGGGGGTCGGGAAATGAAAAACTGTTTTTT; CDR3: CAWGDRGSGNEKLFF
size: -; D: -; J: TRBJ1-4; V: TRBV7-6; DNA: TGTGCCAGCGGAACGACAGAAAAACTGTTTTTT; CDR3: CASGTTEKLFF
size: -; D: -; J: TRBJ1-1; V: TRBV19; DNA: TGTGCCAGTAGACACGGCGGAGCCATGAACACTGAAGCTTTCTTT; CDR3: CASRHGGAMNTEAFF
size: -; D: TRBD1; J: TRBJ1-1; V: TRBV5-1; DNA: TGCGCCAGCAGCAAGGGACAGATGAACACTGAAGCTTTCTTT; CDR3: CASSKGQMNTEAFF
size: -; D: -; J: TRBJ2-1; V: TRBV27; DNA: TGTGCCAGCAGTTTTTCCCAAAATGAGCAGTTCTTC; CDR3: CASSFSQNEQFF
size: -; D: -; J: TRBJ2-7; V: TRBV6-5; DNA: TGTGCCAGCACCTGGGGGGGCGAGGAAAAGCAGTACTTC; CDR3: CASTWGGEEKQYF
size: few; D: -; J: TRBJ2-2; V: TRBV19; DNA: TGTGCCAGTAGAAAACTGTTTACGAACACCGGGGAGCTGTTTTTT; CDR3: CASRKLFTNTGELFF
size: -; D: -; J: TRBJ1-1; V: TRBV6-5; DNA: TGTGCCAGCAGTTCTCCCGGGGGTGCTTTCTTT; CDR3: CASSSPGGAFF
size: -; D: -; J: TRBJ2-3; V: TRBV7-3; DNA: TGTGCCAGCAGCTTCGGACGAGCAAGCACAGATACGCAGTATTTT; CDR3: CASSFGRASTDTQYF
size: -; D: TRBD1; J: TRBJ1-6; V: TRBV30; DNA: TGTGCCTGGAGTGTACAGGGGAATTCACCCCTCCACTTT; CDR3: CAWSVQGNSPLHF
size: -; D: -; J: TRBJ1-1; V: TRBV7-9; DNA: TGTGCCACTCAATGGGGTTGGAGCACTGAAGCTTTCTTT; CDR3: CATQWGWSTEAFF
size: once; D: -; J: TRBJ1-2; V: TRBV2; DNA: TGTGCCAGCAGCCTCCGACCTAGAAACAGAGATGGCTACACCTTC; CDR3: CASSLRPRNRDGYTF
size: -; D: -; J: TRBJ2-2; V: TRBV6-2/TRBV6-3; DNA: TGTGCCAGCAGTTACCGGGACATCTGGAACACCGGGGAGCTGTTTTTT; CDR3: CASSYRDIWNTGELFF
size: -; D: -; J: TRBJ1-5; V: TRBV6-6; DNA: TGTGCCAGCACCGAGAGCTCACGGCCCCAGCATTTT; CDR3: CASTESSRPQHF
size: -; D: -; J: TRBJ2-1; V: TRBV9; DNA: TGTGCCAGCAGCCTTACAGGGGGGGCCACTGAGCAGTTCTTC; CDR3: CASSLTGGATEQFF
size: once; D: TRBD2; J: TRBJ2-1; V: TRBV30; DNA: TGTGCCTGGCAAGCTACTAGCGGGGACAATGAGCAGTTCTTC; CDR3: CAWQATSGDNEQFF